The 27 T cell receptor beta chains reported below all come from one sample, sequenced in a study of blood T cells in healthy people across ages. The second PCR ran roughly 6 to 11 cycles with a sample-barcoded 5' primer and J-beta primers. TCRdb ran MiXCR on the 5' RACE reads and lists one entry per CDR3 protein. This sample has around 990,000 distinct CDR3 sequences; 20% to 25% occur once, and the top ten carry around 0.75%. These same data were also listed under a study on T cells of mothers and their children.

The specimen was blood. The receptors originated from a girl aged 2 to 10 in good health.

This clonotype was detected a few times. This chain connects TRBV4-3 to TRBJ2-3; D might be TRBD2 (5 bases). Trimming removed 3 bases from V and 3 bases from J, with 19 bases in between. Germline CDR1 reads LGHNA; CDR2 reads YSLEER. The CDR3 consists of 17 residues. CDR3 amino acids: CASSHAIPGISTDTQYF. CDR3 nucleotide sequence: TGCGCCAGCAGCCACGCTATACCCGGGATTTCTACAGATACGCAGTATTTT.

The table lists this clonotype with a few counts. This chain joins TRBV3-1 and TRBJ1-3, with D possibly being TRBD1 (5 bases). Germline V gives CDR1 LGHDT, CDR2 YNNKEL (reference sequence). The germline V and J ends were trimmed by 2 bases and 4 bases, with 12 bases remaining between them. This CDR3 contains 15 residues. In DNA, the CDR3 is TGTGCCAGCAGCCAATATGGGGCGGCAGGAAACACCATATATTTT. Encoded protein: CASSQYGAAGNTIYF.

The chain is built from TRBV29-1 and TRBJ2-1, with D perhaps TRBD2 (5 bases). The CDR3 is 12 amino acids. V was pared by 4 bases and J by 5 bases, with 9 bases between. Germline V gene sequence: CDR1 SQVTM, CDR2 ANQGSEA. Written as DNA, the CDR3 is TGCAGCGTTGGAAGCGGCGACAATGAGCAGTTCTTC. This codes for CSVGSGDNEQFF.

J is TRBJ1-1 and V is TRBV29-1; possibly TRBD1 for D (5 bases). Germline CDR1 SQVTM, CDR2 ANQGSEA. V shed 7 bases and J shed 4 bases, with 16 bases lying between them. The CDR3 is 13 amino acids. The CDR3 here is CSAPGQESTEAFF. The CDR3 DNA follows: TGCAGCGCCCCGGGGCAGGAAAGCACTGAAGCTTTCTTT.

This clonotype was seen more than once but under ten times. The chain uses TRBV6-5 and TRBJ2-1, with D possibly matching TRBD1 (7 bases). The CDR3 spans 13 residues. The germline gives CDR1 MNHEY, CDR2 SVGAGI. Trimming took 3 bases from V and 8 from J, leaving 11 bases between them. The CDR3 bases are TGTGCCAGCAGTTATGGAGGGGGCTATGAGCAGTTCTTC. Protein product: CASSYGGGYEQFF.

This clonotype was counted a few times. CDR3 bases: TGTGCCAGCAGCTTCGCGATGGCAGGAGTAGGCTACACCTTC. It codes for CASSFAMAGVGYTF. This chain connects TRBV11-2 to TRBJ1-2; D is uncertain. CDR1 and CDR2 (germline): SGHAT, FQNNGV. The germline V and J ends were trimmed by 3 bases and 8 bases, with 16 bases remaining between them. The CDR3 totals 14 residues. Drawing the rest from reference TRBV11-2 and TRBJ1-2, the complete variable domain is EAGVAQSPRYKIIEKRQSVAFWCNPISGHATLYWYQQILGQGPKLLIQFQNNGVVDDSQLPKDRFSAERLKGVDSTLKIQPAKLEDSAVYLCASSFAMAGVGYTFGSGTRLTVV.

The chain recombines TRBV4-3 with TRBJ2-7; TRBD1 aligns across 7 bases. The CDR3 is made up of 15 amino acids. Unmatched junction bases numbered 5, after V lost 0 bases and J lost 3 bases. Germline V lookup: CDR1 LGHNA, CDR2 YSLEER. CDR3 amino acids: CASSQDFPGGYEQYF. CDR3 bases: TGCGCCAGCAGCCAAGACTTTCCAGGGGGCTACGAGCAGTACTTC.

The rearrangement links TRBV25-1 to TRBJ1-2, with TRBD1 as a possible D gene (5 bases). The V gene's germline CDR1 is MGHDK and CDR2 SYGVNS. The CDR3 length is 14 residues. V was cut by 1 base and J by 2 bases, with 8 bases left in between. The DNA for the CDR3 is TGTGCCAGCAGTGAATGGGGCCCCAACTATGGCTACACCTTC. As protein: CASSEWGPNYGYTF.

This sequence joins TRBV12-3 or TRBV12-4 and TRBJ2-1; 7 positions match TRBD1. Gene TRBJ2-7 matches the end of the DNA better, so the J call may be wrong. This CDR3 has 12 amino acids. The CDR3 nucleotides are TGTGCCAGCAGTTTAGGGGACAGCGAGCAGTACTTC. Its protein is CASSLGDSEQYF.

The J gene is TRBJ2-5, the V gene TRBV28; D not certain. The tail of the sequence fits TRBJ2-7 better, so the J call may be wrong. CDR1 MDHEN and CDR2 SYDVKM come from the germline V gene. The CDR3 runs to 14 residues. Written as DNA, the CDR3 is TGTGCCAGCAGTTTAGTCACAGCAACCTACGAGCAGTACTTC. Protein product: CASSLVTATYEQYF.

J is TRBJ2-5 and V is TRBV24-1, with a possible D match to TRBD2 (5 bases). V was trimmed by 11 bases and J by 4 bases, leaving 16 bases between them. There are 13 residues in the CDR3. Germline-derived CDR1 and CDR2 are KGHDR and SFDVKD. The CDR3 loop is CAIGNVGGETQYF. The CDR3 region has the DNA TGTGCCATCGGGAATGTTGGCGGAGAGACCCAGTACTTC.

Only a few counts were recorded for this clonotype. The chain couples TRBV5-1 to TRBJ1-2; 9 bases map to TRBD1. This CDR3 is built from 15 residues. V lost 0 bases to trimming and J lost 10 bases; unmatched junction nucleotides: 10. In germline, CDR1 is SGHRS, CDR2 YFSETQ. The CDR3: CASSLAGGQGLIYTF. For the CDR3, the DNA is TGCGCCAGCAGCTTGGCCGGAGGACAGGGGTTAATCTACACCTTC.

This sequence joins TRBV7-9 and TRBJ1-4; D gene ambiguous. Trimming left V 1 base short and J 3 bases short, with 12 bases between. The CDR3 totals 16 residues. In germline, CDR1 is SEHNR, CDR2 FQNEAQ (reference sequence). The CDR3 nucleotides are TGTGCCAGCAGCTTAGAACTCGAAGGAGCTAATGAAAAACTGTTTTTT. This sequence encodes CASSLELEGANEKLFF.

The CDR3 bases are TGTGCCAGCAAGCCGGGGGGAGTTGAGACCCAGTACTTC. Protein product: CASKPGGVETQYF. The V gene is TRBV12-3 or TRBV12-4, the J gene TRBJ2-5; TRBD2 matches 7 bases. Unmatched junction bases numbered 7, after V lost 7 bases and J lost 5 bases. CDR3 length: 13 residues.

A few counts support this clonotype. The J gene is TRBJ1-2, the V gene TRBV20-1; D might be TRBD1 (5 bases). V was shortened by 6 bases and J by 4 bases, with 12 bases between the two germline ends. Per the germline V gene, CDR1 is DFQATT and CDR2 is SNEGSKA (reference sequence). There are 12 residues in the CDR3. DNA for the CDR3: TGCAGTGCGTCCCACGGGGCCTATGGCTACACCTTC. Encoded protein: CSASHGAYGYTF.

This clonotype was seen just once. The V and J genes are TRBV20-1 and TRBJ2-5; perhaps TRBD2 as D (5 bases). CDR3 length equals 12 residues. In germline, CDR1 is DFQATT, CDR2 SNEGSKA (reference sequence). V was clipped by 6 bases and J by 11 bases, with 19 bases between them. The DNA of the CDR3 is TGCAGTGCAGGAGGCCTATCACCTAGGCAGTACTTC. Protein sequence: CSAGGLSPRQYF.

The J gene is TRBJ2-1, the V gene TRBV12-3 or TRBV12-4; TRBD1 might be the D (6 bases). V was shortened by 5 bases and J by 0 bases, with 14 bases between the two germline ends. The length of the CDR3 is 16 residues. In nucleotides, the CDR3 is TGTGCCAGCAGTCAAAACAGGGCAAGCTCCTACAATGAGCAGTTCTTC. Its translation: CASSQNRASSYNEQFF.

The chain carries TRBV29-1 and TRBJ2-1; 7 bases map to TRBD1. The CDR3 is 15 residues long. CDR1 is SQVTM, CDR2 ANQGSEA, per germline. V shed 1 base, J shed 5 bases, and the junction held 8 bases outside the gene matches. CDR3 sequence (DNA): TGCAGCGTTGAAGGCAGGGGGAGTGGAAACAATGAGCAGTTCTTC. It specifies CSVEGRGSGNNEQFF.

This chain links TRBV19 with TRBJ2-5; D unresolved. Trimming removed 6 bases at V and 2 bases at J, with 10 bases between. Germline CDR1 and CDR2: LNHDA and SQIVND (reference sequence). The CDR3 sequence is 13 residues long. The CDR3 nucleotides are TGTGCCAGTAGCCGGGCCAGACAAGAGACCCAGTACTTC. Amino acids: CASSRARQETQYF.

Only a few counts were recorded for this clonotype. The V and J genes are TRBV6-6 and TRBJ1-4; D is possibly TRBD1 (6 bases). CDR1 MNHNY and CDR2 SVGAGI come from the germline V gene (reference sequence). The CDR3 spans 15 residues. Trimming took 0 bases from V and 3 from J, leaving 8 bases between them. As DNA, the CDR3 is TGTGCCAGCAGTTACTCCCGACAGGCTAATGAAAAACTGTTTTTT. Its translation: CASSYSRQANEKLFF.

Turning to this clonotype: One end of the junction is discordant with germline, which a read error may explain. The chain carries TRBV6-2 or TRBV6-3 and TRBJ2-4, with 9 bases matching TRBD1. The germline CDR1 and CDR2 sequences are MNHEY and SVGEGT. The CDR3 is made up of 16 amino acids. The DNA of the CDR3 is TGCGCCAGCAGCGAATCCGGGACAGGGATCTGGGACATTCAGTACTTC. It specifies CASSESGTGIWDIQYF.

CDR3: CASSRSANYGYTF. Written as DNA, the CDR3 is TGTGCCAGCAGTCGTAGCGCTAACTATGGCTACACCTTC. This chain uses TRBV12-3 or TRBV12-4 with TRBJ1-2; D gene ambiguous. The CDR3 consists of 13 residues. Trimming removed 5 bases at V and 0 bases at J, with 7 bases between.

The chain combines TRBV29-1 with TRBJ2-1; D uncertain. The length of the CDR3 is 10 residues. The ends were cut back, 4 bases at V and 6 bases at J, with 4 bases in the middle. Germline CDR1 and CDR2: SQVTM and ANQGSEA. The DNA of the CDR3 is TGCAGCGTTGGGGTCAATGAGCAGTTCTTC. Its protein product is CSVGVNEQFF.

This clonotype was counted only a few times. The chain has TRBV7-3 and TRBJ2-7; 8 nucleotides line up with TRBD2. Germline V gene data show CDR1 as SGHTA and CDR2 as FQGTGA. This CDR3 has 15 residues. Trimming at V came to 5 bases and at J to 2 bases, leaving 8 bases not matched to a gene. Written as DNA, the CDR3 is TGTGCCAGCAGCATTGGGACTAGTCCAACCTACGAGCAGTACTTC. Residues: CASSIGTSPTYEQYF.

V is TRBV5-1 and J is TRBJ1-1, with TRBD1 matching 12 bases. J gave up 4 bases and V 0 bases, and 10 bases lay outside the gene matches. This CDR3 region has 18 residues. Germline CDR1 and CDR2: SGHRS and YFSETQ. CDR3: CASSLARDRGRLFTEAFF. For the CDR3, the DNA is TGCGCCAGCAGCTTGGCCAGGGACAGGGGGCGGTTGTTCACTGAAGCTTTCTTT. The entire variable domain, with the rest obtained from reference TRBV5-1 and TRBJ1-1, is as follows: KAGVTQTPRYLIKTRGQQVTLSCSPISGHRSVSWYQQTPGQGLQFLFEYFSETQRNKGNFPGRFSGRQFSNSRSEMNVSTLELGDSALYLCASSLARDRGRLFTEAFFGQGTRLTVV.

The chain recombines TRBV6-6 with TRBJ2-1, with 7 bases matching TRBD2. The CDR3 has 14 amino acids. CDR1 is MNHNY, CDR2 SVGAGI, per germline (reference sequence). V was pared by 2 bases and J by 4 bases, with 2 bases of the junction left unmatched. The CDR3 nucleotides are TGTGCCAGCAGTTACGGGACTACATACAATGAGCAGTTCTTC. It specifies CASSYGTTYNEQFF.

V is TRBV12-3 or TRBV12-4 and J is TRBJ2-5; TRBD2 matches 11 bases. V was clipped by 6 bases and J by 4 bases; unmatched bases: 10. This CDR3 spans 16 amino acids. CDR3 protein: CASSRSGGAAGETQYF. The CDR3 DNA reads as TGTGCCAGCAGCCGTAGCGGGGGGGCCGCGGGAGAGACCCAGTACTTC.